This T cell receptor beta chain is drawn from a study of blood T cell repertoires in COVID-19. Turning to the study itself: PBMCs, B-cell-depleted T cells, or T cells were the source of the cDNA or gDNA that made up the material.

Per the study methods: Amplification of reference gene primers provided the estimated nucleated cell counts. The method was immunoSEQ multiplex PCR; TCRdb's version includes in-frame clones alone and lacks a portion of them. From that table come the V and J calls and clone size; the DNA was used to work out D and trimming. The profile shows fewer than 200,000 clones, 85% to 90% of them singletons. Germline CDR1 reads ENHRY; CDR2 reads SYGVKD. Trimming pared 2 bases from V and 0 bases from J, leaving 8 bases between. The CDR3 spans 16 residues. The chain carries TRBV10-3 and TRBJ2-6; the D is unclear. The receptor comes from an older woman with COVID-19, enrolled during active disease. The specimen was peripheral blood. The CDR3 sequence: CAISEVELSGANVLTF. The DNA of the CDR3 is TGTGCCATCAGTGAGGTGGAGCTCTCTGGGGCCAACGTCCTGACTTTC.